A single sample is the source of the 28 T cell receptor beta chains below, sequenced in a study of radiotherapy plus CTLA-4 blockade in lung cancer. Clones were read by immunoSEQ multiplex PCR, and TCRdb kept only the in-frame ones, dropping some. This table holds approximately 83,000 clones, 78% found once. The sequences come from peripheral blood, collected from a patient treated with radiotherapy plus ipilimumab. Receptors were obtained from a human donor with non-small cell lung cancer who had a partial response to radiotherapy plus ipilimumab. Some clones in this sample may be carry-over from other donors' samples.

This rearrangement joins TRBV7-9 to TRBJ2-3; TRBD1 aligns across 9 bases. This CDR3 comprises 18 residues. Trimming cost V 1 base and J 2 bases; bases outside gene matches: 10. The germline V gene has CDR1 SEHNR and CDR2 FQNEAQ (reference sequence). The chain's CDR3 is CASSLVSGTGIFTDTQYF. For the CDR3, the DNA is TGTGCCAGCAGCTTAGTTTCCGGGACAGGGATTTTCACAGATACGCAGTATTTT.

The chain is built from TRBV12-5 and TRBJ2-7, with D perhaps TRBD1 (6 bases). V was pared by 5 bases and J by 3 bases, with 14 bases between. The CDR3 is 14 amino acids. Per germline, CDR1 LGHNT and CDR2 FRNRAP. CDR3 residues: CASGLGQGNYEQYF. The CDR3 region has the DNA TGTGCTAGTGGTCTAGGGCAGGGGAACTACGAGCAGTACTTC.

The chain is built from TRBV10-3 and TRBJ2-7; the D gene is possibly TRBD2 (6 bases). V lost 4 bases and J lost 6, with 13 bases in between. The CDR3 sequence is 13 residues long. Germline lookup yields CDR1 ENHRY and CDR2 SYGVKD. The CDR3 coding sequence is TGTGCCATCAGTGTGGGAGGCCCACGCGAGCAGTACTTC. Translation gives CAISVGGPREQYF.

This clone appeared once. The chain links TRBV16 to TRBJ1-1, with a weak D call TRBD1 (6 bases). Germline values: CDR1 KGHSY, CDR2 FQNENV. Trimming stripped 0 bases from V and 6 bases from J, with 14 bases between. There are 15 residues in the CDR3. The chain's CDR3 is CASSQSLGAGAEAFF. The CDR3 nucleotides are TGTGCCAGCAGCCAATCCTTGGGGGCAGGGGCTGAAGCTTTCTTT.

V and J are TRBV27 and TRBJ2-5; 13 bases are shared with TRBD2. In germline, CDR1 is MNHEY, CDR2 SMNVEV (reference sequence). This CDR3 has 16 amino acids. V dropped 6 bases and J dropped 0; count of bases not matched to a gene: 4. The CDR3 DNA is TGTGCCAGCAGACGACTAGCGGGAGGTTACCAAGAGACCCAGTACTTC. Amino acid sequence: CASRRLAGGYQETQYF.

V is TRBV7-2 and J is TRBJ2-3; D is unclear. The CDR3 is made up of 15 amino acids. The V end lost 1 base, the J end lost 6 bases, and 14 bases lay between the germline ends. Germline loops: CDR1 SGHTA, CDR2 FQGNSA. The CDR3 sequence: CASSLGGPMRDTQYF. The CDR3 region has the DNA TGTGCCAGCAGCTTAGGCGGCCCGATGAGGGATACGCAGTATTTT. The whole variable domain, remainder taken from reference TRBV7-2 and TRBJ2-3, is GAGVSQSPSNKVTEKGKDVELRCDPISGHTALYWYRQSLGQGLEFLIYFQGNSAPDKSGLPSDRFSAERTGGSVSTLTIQRTQQEDSAVYLCASSLGGPMRDTQYFGPGTRLTVL.

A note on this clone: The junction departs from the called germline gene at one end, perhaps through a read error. In nucleotides, the CDR3 is TGTGCCAGCAGCCAGCAACAGGGGGTGGCCGGGGAGCTGTTTTTT. It is translated as CASSQQQGVAGELFF. V and J are TRBV4-1 and TRBJ2-2; 8 nucleotides agree with TRBD1. The germline CDR1 and CDR2 sequences are MGHRA and YSYEKL. The CDR3 sequence is 15 residues long.

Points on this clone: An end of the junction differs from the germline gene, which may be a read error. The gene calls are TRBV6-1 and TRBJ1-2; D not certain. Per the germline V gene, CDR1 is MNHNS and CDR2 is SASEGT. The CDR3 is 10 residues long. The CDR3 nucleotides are TGTGCCAGCAGTGAAGCCACAGCTCACTTC. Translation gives CASSEATAHF.

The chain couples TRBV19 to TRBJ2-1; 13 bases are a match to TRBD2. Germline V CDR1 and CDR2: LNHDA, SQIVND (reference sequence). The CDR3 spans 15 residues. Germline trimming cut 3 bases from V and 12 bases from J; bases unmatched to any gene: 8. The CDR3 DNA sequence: TGTGCCAGTAGTATCGGGACTAGCGGGGAACTAGGGCAGTTCTTC. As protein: CASSIGTSGELGQFF.

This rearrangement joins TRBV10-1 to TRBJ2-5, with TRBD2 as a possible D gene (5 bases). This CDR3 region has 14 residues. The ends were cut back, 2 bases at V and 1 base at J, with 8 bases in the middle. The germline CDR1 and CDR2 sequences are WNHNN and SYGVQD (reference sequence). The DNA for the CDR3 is TGCGCCAGCAGTGAGGGAGGTAGCCAAGAGACCCAGTACTTC. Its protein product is CASSEGGSQETQYF.

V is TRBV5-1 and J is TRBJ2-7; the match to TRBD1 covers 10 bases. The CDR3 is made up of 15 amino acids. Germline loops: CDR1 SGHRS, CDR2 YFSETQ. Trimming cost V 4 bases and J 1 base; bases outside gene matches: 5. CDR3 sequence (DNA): TGCGCCAGCAGCCGAGGGACAGGGGCGTCCTACGAGCAGTACTTC. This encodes CASSRGTGASYEQYF.

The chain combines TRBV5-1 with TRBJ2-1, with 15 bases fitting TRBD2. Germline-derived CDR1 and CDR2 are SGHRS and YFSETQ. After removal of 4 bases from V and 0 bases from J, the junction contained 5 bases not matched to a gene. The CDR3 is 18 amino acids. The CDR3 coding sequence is TGCGCCAGCAGCCGCGGGACTAGCGGGGGGAGCTCCTACAATGAGCAGTTCTTC. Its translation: CASSRGTSGGSSYNEQFF.

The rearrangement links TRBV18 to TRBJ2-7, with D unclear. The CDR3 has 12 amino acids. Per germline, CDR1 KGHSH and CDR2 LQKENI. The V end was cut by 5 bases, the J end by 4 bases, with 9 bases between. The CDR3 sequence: CASSSYGYEQYF. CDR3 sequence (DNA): TGTGCCAGCTCATCCTACGGGTACGAGCAGTACTTC.

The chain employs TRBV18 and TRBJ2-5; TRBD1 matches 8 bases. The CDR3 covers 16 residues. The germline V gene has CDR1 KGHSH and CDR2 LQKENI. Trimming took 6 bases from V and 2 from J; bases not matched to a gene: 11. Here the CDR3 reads CASSLTGQGKQETQYF. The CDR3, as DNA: TGTGCCAGCTCGCTGACAGGACAGGGCAAGCAAGAGACCCAGTACTTC.

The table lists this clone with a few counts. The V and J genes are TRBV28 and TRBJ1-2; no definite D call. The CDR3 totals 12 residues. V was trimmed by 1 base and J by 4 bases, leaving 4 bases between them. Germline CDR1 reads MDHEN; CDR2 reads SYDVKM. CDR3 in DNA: TGTGCCAGCAGTTTATCCGGCTATGGCTACACCTTC. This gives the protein CASSLSGYGYTF.

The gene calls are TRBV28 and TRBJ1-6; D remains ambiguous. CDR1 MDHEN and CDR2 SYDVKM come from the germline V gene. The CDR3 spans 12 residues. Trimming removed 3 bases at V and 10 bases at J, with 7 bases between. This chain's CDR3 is CASSFPGSPLHF. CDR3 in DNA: TGTGCCAGCAGTTTTCCGGGATCACCCCTCCACTTT.

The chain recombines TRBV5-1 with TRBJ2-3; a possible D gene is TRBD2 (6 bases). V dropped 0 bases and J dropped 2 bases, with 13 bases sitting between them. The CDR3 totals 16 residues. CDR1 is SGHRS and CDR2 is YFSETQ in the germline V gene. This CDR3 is CASSLETGLATDTQYF. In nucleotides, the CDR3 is TGCGCCAGCAGCTTGGAGACGGGACTGGCCACAGATACGCAGTATTTT.

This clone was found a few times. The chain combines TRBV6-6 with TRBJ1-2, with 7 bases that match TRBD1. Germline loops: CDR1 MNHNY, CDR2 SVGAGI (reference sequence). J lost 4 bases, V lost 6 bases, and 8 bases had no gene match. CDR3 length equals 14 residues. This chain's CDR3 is CASSPTEGAYGYTF. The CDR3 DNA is TGTGCCAGCAGCCCAACTGAGGGGGCCTATGGCTACACCTTC.

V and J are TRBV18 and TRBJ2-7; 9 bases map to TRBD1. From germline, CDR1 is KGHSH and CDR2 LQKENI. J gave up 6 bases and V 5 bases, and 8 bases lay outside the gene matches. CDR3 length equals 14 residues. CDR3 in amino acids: CASSFDRGDVEQYF. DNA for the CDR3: TGTGCCAGCTCATTCGACAGGGGGGACGTCGAGCAGTACTTC.

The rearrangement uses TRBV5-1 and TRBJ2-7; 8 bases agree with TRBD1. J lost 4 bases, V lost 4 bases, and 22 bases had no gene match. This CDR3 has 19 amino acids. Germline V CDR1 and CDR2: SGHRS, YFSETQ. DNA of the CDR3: TGCGCCAGCAGCCGGCCACAGAGTCCCGGGACAGGACCCACTTACGAGCAGTACTTC. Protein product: CASSRPQSPGTGPTYEQYF.

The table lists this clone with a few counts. The CDR3, as DNA: TGTGCCAGCAGCTCTATTCGGGGAAGCTCCTACAATGAGCAGTTCTTC. Amino acid sequence: CASSSIRGSSYNEQFF. The chain links TRBV7-9 to TRBJ2-1; a possible D gene is TRBD2 (5 bases). The V gene's germline CDR1 is SEHNR and CDR2 FQNEAQ (reference sequence). CDR3 size: 16 residues. V was cut by 4 bases and J by 0 bases, with 13 bases left in between.

CDR3 amino acids: CASSALTGGYEQYF. CDR3 nucleotide sequence: TGTGCCAGCAGTGCCTTGACAGGGGGCTACGAGCAGTACTTC. The chain uses TRBV6-5 and TRBJ2-7; TRBD1 matches 9 bases. This CDR3 has 14 amino acids. V lost 5 bases to trimming and J lost 3 bases; unmatched junction nucleotides: 5. Germline V lookup: CDR1 MNHEY, CDR2 SVGAGI.

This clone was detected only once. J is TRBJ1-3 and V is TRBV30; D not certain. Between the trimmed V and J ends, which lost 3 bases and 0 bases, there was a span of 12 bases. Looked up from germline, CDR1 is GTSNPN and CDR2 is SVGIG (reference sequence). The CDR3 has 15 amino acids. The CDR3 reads CAWSKVWSSGNTIYF. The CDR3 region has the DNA TGTGCCTGGAGCAAAGTATGGAGCTCTGGAAACACCATATATTTT. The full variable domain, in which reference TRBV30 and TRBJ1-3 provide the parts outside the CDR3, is SQTIHQWPATLVQPVGSPLSLECTVEGTSNPNLYWYRQAAGRGLQLLFYSVGIGQISSEVPQNLSASRPQDRQFILSSKKLLLSDSGFYLCAWSKVWSSGNTIYFGEGSWLTVV.

CDR3 in amino acids: CASSFSGDETQYF. The DNA for the CDR3 is TGTGCCAGCAGCTTTTCAGGGGATGAGACCCAGTACTTC. The chain uses TRBV7-9 and TRBJ2-5; possible D gene TRBD1, 6 bases. The germline gives CDR1 SEHNR, CDR2 FQNEAQ (reference sequence). This CDR3 comprises 13 residues. Trimming removed 3 bases at V and 5 bases at J, with 10 bases between.

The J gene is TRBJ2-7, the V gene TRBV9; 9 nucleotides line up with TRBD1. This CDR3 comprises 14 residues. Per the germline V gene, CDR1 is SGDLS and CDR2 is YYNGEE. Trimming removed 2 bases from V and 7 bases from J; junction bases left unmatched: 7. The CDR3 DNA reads TGTGCCAGCAGCGTGACAGGGGGGGGTACTGAGCAGTACTTC. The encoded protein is CASSVTGGGTEQYF.

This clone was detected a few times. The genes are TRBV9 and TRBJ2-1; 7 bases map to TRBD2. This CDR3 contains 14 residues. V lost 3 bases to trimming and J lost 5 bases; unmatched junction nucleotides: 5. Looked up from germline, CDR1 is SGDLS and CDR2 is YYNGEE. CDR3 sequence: CASSDRDYHNEQFF. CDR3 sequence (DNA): TGTGCCAGCAGCGACCGGGACTACCACAATGAGCAGTTCTTC.

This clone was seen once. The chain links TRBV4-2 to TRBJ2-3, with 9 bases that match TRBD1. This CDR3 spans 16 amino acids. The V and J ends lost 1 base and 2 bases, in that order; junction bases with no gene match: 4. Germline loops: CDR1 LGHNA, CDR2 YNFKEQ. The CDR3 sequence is CASSQGQGETTDTQYF. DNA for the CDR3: TGTGCCAGCAGCCAAGGACAGGGGGAGACCACAGATACGCAGTATTTT.

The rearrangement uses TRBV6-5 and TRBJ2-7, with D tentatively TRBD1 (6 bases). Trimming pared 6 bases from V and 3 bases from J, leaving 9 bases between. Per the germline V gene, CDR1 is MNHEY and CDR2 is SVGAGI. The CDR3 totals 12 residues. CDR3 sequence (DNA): TGTGCCAGCAGATCGGACAGCTACGAGCAGTACTTC. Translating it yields CASRSDSYEQYF.